The 18 T cell receptor beta chains listed next were all sequenced from one sample in a study of blood T cell repertoires in COVID-19. Sequencing was performed with immunoSEQ multiplex PCR; in TCRdb, only in-frame clones are kept and a portion is missing. The sample has over 30,000 clones, roughly 78% seen once. Sequenced input: peripheral blood. These TCRs come from a man aged 80 or over with active or convalescent COVID-19.

V gene TRBV10-3 combines with J gene TRBJ2-3, with TRBD1 matching over 9 bases. Germline trimming cut 3 bases from V and 2 bases from J; bases unmatched to any gene: 9. CDR1 ENHRY and CDR2 SYGVKD come from the germline V gene. The CDR3 length is 17 residues. The CDR3 DNA sequence: TGTGCCATCAGTGAAACACAGGGGGCGGTCATCACAGATACGCAGTATTTT. Encoded protein: CAISETQGAVITDTQYF.

This clone has just a few counts. The V and J genes are TRBV27 and TRBJ1-2; 9 positions match TRBD1. After removal of 5 bases from V and 8 bases from J, the junction contained 3 bases not matched to a gene. The CDR3 has 12 amino acids. Germline V gives CDR1 MNHEY, CDR2 SMNVEV (reference sequence). The CDR3 DNA is TGTGCCAGCAGTGGGACAGGGTGGGGCTACACCTTC. This codes for CASSGTGWGYTF.

There are a few counts of this clone. The chain joins TRBV7-9 to TRBJ1-2, with 9 positions matching TRBD1. V lost 5 bases, J lost 7 bases, and 8 bases stayed unmatched. The CDR3 length is 14 residues. Germline values: CDR1 SEHNR, CDR2 FQNEAQ (reference sequence). CDR3 nucleotide sequence: TGTGCCAGCAGCGTCCCCGGGACAGGGCTTGGCTACACCTTC. This sequence encodes CASSVPGTGLGYTF.

The rearrangement links TRBV27 to TRBJ2-7; 7 nucleotides line up with TRBD1. The CDR3 runs 13 residues. Germline CDR1 MNHEY, CDR2 SMNVEV (reference sequence). Trimming took 4 bases from V and 7 from J; bases not matched to a gene: 7. CDR3 in amino acids: CASSYRGSREQYF. The CDR3 bases are TGTGCCAGCAGTTACAGGGGTTCAAGAGAGCAGTACTTC.

This clone was detected only once. This sequence joins TRBV7-8 and TRBJ2-2, with TRBD1 matching 7 bases. The CDR3 has 14 amino acids. V lost 4 bases and J lost 3; bases outside the gene matches: 2. Germline lookup yields CDR1 SGHVS and CDR2 FQNEAQ. The CDR3 protein is CASSSGTDTGELFF. The DNA for the CDR3 is TGTGCCAGCAGCTCCGGGACAGACACCGGGGAGCTGTTTTTT. Full variable domain (remainder filled in from reference TRBV7-8 and TRBJ2-2): GAGVSQSPRYKVAKRGQDVALRCDPISGHVSLFWYQQALGQGPEFLTYFQNEAQLDKSGLPSDRFFAERPEGSVSTLKIQRTQQEDSAVYLCASSSGTDTGELFFGEGSRLTVL.

J is TRBJ2-7 and V is TRBV5-6; TRBD2 is a possible D gene (6 bases). The CDR3 has 13 residues. Germline V CDR1 and CDR2: SGHDT, YYEEEE. V lost 4 bases and J 6 bases, leaving 14 bases between the germline ends. This chain's CDR3 is CASSPTRGAEQYF. As DNA, the CDR3 is TGTGCCAGCAGCCCGACCCGCGGGGCCGAGCAGTACTTC.

The chain uses TRBV2 and TRBJ2-1; TRBD2 agrees at 8 bases. The CDR3 has 15 amino acids. V lost 2 bases to trimming and J lost 1 base; unmatched junction nucleotides: 1. Germline V lookup: CDR1 SNHLY, CDR2 FYNNEI. The DNA of the CDR3 is TGTGCCAGCAGTGAATCTAGCGGGTCCTACAATGAGCAGTTCTTC. It codes for CASSESSGSYNEQFF.

The chain uses TRBV9 and TRBJ1-2; a weak D match, TRBD1 (5 bases). CDR3 length: 12 residues. Germline CDR1 reads SGDLS; CDR2 reads YYNGEE. Trimming took off 3 bases at V and 6 bases at J, with 9 bases between the two ends. The CDR3: CASSARGDGYTF. As DNA, the CDR3 is TGTGCCAGCAGCGCCCGGGGGGATGGCTACACCTTC.

This rearrangement joins TRBV24-1 to TRBJ2-1; D gene uncertain. The CDR3 is 13 residues long. The germline CDR1 and CDR2 sequences are KGHDR and SFDVKD. Trimming cost V 5 bases and J 0 bases, with 4 bases left between them. CDR3 sequence reads: CATSASSYNEQFF. In DNA form, the CDR3 reads TGTGCCACCAGTGCGAGCTCCTACAATGAGCAGTTCTTC.

The rearrangement uses TRBV18 and TRBJ2-7; TRBD2 matches at 7 bases. The ends lost 3 bases at V and 3 bases at J; junction bases unmatched: 8. Germline V gene lookup returns CDR1 KGHSH and CDR2 LQKENI. CDR3 length: 15 residues. This CDR3 reads CASSPGEREVYEQYF. The CDR3 nucleotides are TGTGCCAGCTCACCTGGGGAACGGGAGGTCTACGAGCAGTACTTC.

This rearrangement joins TRBV18 to TRBJ2-4, with 8 positions matching TRBD1. This CDR3 contains 16 residues. Germline trimming cut 4 bases from V and 6 bases from J; bases unmatched to any gene: 11. The germline V gene has CDR1 KGHSH and CDR2 LQKENI. Written as DNA, the CDR3 is TGTGCCAGCTCACACGGACAGGGTAGTGTTGGAAACATTCAGTACTTC. Protein: CASSHGQGSVGNIQYF.

The chain has TRBV9 and TRBJ2-3; D possibly corresponds to TRBD2 (5 bases). The CDR3 covers 15 residues. Germline assignment: CDR1 SGDLS and CDR2 YYNGEE. Trimming stripped 3 bases from V and 1 base from J, with 12 bases between. The CDR3 coding sequence is TGTGCCAGCAGCGCACTAGGGAAAGGCACAGATACGCAGTATTTT. Residues: CASSALGKGTDTQYF. Variable domain in full (rest from reference TRBV9 and TRBJ2-3): DSGVTQTPKHLITATGQRVTLRCSPRSGDLSVYWYQQSLDQGLQFLIQYYNGEERAKGNILERFSAQQFPDLHSELNLSSLELGDSALYFCASSALGKGTDTQYFGPGTRLTVL.

CDR3 protein: CASSQGRTGRDGYTF. In DNA form, the CDR3 reads TGCGCCAGCAGCCAAGGACGGACAGGGAGGGATGGCTACACCTTC. The chain couples TRBV4-3 to TRBJ1-2; TRBD1 agrees at 8 bases. Germline-derived CDR1 and CDR2 are LGHNA and YSLEER. This CDR3 contains 15 residues. With V trimmed by 1 base and J by 6 bases, 7 bases remained unmatched.

The chain joins TRBV28 to TRBJ2-2; TRBD1 aligns across 8 bases. CDR1 is MDHEN and CDR2 is SYDVKM in the germline V gene. Trimming removed 5 bases from V and 9 bases from J; junction bases left unmatched: 17. The CDR3 extends over 17 amino acids. This CDR3 reads CASSHWTGRGPRRELFF. The CDR3 DNA reads TGTGCCAGCAGTCACTGGACAGGGAGAGGTCCTCGCCGGGAGCTGTTTTTT.

The chain uses TRBV19 and TRBJ2-1, with 15 nucleotides matching TRBD2. Trimming cost V 7 bases and J 2 bases; bases outside gene matches: 3. The CDR3 runs 16 residues. CDR1 and CDR2 (germline): LNHDA, SQIVND (reference sequence). The CDR3 loop is CASMGLAGGPYNEQFF. CDR3 coding DNA: TGTGCCAGTATGGGACTAGCGGGAGGTCCCTACAATGAGCAGTTCTTC.

The chain links TRBV10-3 to TRBJ1-5, with TRBD1 as a possible D gene (5 bases). This CDR3 contains 12 residues. Germline V gene data show CDR1 as ENHRY and CDR2 as SYGVKD. Trimming pared 11 bases from V and 9 bases from J, leaving 17 bases between. The CDR3 region is CAVWPGTGPQHF. DNA for the CDR3: TGTGCCGTCTGGCCGGGGACTGGGCCCCAGCATTTT.

The chain recombines TRBV7-9 with TRBJ2-3, with D perhaps matching TRBD2 (5 bases). V was clipped by 2 bases and J by 0 bases, with 18 bases between them. The CDR3 totals 18 residues. The V gene's germline CDR1 is SEHNR and CDR2 FQNEAQ (reference sequence). In DNA, the CDR3 is TGTGCCAGCAGCTTATTCGACGGCGGGCTGGGCAGCACAGATACGCAGTATTTT. Protein product: CASSLFDGGLGSTDTQYF.

The V gene is TRBV7-3, the J gene TRBJ1-1, with a tentative D call TRBD1 (6 bases). V was clipped by 9 bases and J by 8 bases, with 16 bases between them. This CDR3 region has 12 residues. Per germline, CDR1 SGHTA and CDR2 FQGTGA. Here the CDR3 DNA reads TGTGCCAGGTCCTGGACAGCCACCGAAGCTTTCTTT. It is translated as CARSWTATEAFF. The whole variable domain, remainder taken from reference TRBV7-3 and TRBJ1-1, is GAGVSQTPSNKVTEKGKYVELRCDPISGHTALYWYRQSLGQGPEFLIYFQGTGAADDSGLPNDRFFAVRPEGSVSTLKIQRTERGDSAVYLCARSWTATEAFFGQGTRLTVV.